This T cell receptor (beta chain) was found in a study of PD-L1 blockade in urothelial cancer. Study-level background: Patients took up atezolizumab at some point between 2014 and 2015 at 1,200 mg intravenously every 3 weeks. Blood was tested 3 weeks (second dose) and 6 weeks into treatment. Median T cell yield from blood was approximately 150,000.

V was clipped by 4 bases and J by 5 bases; unmatched bases: 15. The CDR3 length is 17 residues. CDR1 and CDR2 from the germline V gene are SGDLS and YYNGEE. Using immunoSEQ multiplex PCR, the repertoire was profiled, and TCRdb retains in-frame clones only, with some absent. The repertoire holds 80,000 to 100,000 clones, with about 81% as singletons. The chain joins TRBV9 to TRBJ2-7; 10 bases fit TRBD1. The receptor was derived from a man aged 65 to 85 with urothelial cancer. The sample was PBMCs, taken around atezolizumab (anti-PD-L1) treatment. For the CDR3, the DNA is TGTGCCAGCAGCACATCCCCCTTGGGGACAGGGGACAACGAGCAGTACTTC. Translating gives CASSTSPLGTGDNEQYF.